Described below is a single TCR beta chain sequence and its context. Antigen unknown. Generated by immunoSEQ multiplex PCR, the TCRdb table keeps only in-frame clones and is missing some. This table holds under 55,000 clones, around 70% found once. This sample was taken from a study of vaccination effects on CD4 cells after COVID-19. Study-level background: Following the second dose by a median of 72 days, the post-vaccine samples were obtained. Findings and limits, study-wide: Healthy vaccinees had only 1 of 255 vaccine-induced clones cross-react with common cold coronaviruses. There were few convalescent patients in the study and no early post-infection timepoints.

When roughly eleven days of culture had elapsed, CD4+ T cells were isolated. The cohort was immunized with two doses of either the BNT162b2 or mRNA-1273 vaccine. The receptor comes from a human donor who received a COVID-19 vaccine. Here the sequenced sample was CD4+ T cells from PBMCs cultured without peptide, taken after COVID-19 vaccination.

This CDR3 is CASSLASGINSPLHF. DNA for the CDR3: TGTGCCAGCAGCTTAGCATCGGGGATCAATTCACCCCTCCACTTT. The chain carries TRBV7-9 and TRBJ1-6; the D is unclear. The ends were cut back, 0 bases at V and 7 bases at J, with 10 bases in the middle. The germline gives CDR1 SEHNR, CDR2 FQNEAQ (reference sequence). This CDR3 has 15 amino acids.